These 10 T cell receptor beta chains were sequenced from one sample in a study of shared clonotypes between healthy human individuals. Measured with immunoSEQ multiplex PCR; TCRdb has only the in-frame clones, and not every one. The sample shows approximately 710,000 clones, 90% of them seen only once. Sequenced: memory CD8+ T cells from PBMCs. Subset meaning: CD45RO+ cells pooled with CCR7-negative TemRA cells. These receptors originate from a man between 18 and 29 years old in good health. Some clones in this sample may be carry-over from other donors' samples.

The chain joins TRBV11-2 to TRBJ2-1; D uncertain. V lost 1 base and J 8 bases, leaving 9 bases between the germline ends. Germline V CDR1 and CDR2: SGHAT, FQNNGV. The CDR3 runs 13 residues. The DNA of the CDR3 is TGTGCCAGCAGCTTAGCGATGGCAGATGAGCAGTTCTTC. Protein: CASSLAMADEQFF.

This clone has just one count. The rearrangement joins TRBV28 to TRBJ2-5, with D perhaps matching TRBD2 (6 bases). This CDR3 spans 14 amino acids. Trimming stripped 5 bases from V and 13 bases from J, with 23 bases between. From germline, CDR1 is MDHEN and CDR2 SYDVKM. DNA of the CDR3: TGTGCCAGCAGTGGAGGGATGGGGACCCCCTTTCGGTACTTC. Its protein is CASSGGMGTPFRYF.

On this clone: This sample also contains other DNA sequences that code for the same CDR3. This chain joins TRBV7-2 and TRBJ1-3; the match to TRBD1 covers 8 bases. This CDR3 is built from 15 residues. With 1 base clipped from V and 1 base from J, the junction kept 0 bases outside the gene matches. CDR1 and CDR2 from the germline V gene are SGHTA and FQGNSA. The CDR3 here is CASSLDRGSGNTIYF. DNA for the CDR3: TGTGCCAGCAGCTTAGACAGGGGGTCTGGAAACACCATATATTTT.

This clone was counted a single time. Its ends do not fully match the called genes, so a read error is possible. V is TRBV10-3 and J is TRBJ2-7; a weak D match, TRBD1 (5 bases). Germline lookup yields CDR1 ENHRY and CDR2 SYGVKD. This CDR3 spans 12 amino acids. The CDR3 reads CAISEDSQLPRF. CDR3 sequence (DNA): TGTGCCATCAGTGAGGACAGCCAGCTTCCGAGGTTC.

The chain combines TRBV19 with TRBJ2-1; D uncertain. The V end lost 1 base, the J end lost 0 bases, and 10 bases lay between the germline ends. Germline V gene sequence: CDR1 LNHDA, CDR2 SQIVND (reference sequence). The length of the CDR3 is 16 residues. DNA for the CDR3: TGTGCCAGTAGTATAGCTGCGACGAGCTCCTACAATGAGCAGTTCTTC. This encodes CASSIAATSSYNEQFF.

The chain recombines TRBV27 with TRBJ2-1; D might be TRBD1 (7 bases). Per germline, CDR1 MNHEY and CDR2 SMNVEV (reference sequence). This CDR3 comprises 12 residues. V gave up 3 bases and J gave up 12 bases, with 12 bases separating them. For the CDR3, the DNA is TGTGCCAGCAGTTTGGGTCAGGGGGGGCAGTTCTTC. It yields the protein CASSLGQGGQFF.

The chain uses TRBV12-5 and TRBJ2-1; 13 nucleotides match TRBD2. The CDR3 runs to 24 residues. Trimming cost V 1 base and J 5 bases; bases outside gene matches: 26. In germline, CDR1 is LGHNT, CDR2 FRNRAP. This CDR3 is CASGLAKLAPGLAGWGGANNEQFF. The CDR3 nucleotides are TGTGCTAGTGGTTTGGCCAAACTAGCCCCGGGACTAGCGGGATGGGGTGGTGCAAACAATGAGCAGTTCTTC.

V is TRBV9 and J is TRBJ2-3, with TRBD2 as a possible D gene (5 bases). The CDR3 sequence is 15 residues long. The V end lost 0 bases, the J end lost 4 bases, and 12 bases lay between the germline ends. CDR1 is SGDLS and CDR2 is YYNGEE in the germline V gene. The CDR3 DNA sequence: TGTGCCAGCAGCGTAGATGAGGGCCGGGCAGATACGCAGTATTTT. Encoded protein: CASSVDEGRADTQYF.

The chain couples TRBV27 to TRBJ2-1; 7 nucleotides align to TRBD2. The germline gives CDR1 MNHEY, CDR2 SMNVEV (reference sequence). V lost 5 bases to trimming and J lost 4 bases; unmatched junction nucleotides: 8. The CDR3 loop spans 15 amino acids. In DNA, the CDR3 is TGTGCCAGCAGTCGAAACGAGGGAGGGTACAATGAGCAGTTCTTC. Its translation: CASSRNEGGYNEQFF.

This chain uses TRBV4-1 with TRBJ1-5, with a weak D call TRBD1 (6 bases). The CDR3 is made up of 15 amino acids. V lost 1 base to trimming and J lost 1 base, with 8 bases between them. Germline CDR1 and CDR2: MGHRA and YSYEKL. As DNA, the CDR3 is TGCGCCAGCAGCCAAGTAGGACAGAGCAATCAGCCCCAGCATTTT. Translating it yields CASSQVGQSNQPQHF.